This T cell receptor beta chain was retrieved from a study of blood T cell repertoires in COVID-19. Germline assignment: CDR1 SNHLY and CDR2 FYNNEI. After removal of 1 base from V and 1 base from J, the junction contained 6 bases not matched to a gene. The CDR3 consists of 16 residues. How the authors handled the data: Counts of nucleated cells, estimated from reference gene primer amplification, were obtained. Sequenced by immunoSEQ multiplex PCR; TCRdb stores in-frame clones only, minus some. The DNA gave D and trimming, while V, J and clone size come from that table. Of 360,000 or so clones listed, over 80% are singletons.

The sequencing sample was made of PBMCs or T cells enriched from blood (not recorded which). This TCR was sampled from a woman between 50 and 59 years old who had recovered from COVID-19. The rearrangement links TRBV2 to TRBJ2-5; 7 bases agree with TRBD2. CDR3 loop: CASSEVAGLFQETQYF. CDR3 DNA: TGTGCCAGCAGTGAAGTAGCGGGTTTATTCCAAGAGACCCAGTACTTC.